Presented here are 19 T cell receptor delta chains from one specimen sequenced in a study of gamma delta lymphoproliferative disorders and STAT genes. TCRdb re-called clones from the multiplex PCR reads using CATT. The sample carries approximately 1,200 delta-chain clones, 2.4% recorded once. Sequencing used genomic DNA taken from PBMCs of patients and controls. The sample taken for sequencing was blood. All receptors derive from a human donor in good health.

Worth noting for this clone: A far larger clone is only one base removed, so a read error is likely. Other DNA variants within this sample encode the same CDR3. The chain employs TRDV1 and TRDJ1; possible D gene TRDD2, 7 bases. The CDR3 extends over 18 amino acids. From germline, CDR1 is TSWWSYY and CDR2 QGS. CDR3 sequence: CALGSELPRGLGTDKLIF. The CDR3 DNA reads TGTGCTCTTGGGAGTGAGCTTCCTAGGGGTCTGGGGACCGATAAACTTATCTTT.

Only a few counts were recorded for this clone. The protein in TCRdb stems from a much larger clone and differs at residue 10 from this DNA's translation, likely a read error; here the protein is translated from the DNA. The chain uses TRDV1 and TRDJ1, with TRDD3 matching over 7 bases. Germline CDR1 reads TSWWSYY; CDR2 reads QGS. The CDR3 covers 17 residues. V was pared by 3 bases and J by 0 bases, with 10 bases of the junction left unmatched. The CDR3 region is CALGESPTGEYTDKLIF. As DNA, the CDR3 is TGTGCTCTTGGGGAGTCCCCTACTGGGGAATACACCGATAAACTCATCTTT.

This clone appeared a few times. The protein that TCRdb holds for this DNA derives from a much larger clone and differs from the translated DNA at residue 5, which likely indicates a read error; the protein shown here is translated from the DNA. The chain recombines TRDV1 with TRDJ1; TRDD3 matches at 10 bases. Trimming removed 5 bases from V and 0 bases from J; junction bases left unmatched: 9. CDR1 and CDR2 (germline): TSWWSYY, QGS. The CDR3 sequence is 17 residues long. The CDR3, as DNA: TGTGCTCTTGGGAAGTCCCCTACTGGGGGATACACCGATAAACTCATCTTT. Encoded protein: CALGKSPTGGYTDKLIF.

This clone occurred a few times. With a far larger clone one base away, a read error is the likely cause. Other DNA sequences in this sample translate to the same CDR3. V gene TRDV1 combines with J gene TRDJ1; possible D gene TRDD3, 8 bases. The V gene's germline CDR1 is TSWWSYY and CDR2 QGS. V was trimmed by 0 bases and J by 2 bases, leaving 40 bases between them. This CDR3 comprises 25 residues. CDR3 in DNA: TGTGCTCTTGGGGAACTAGTTCCCTTCCCGCTTCCTATTACCCACTGGGGGCTTATTACCGATAAACTCATCTTT. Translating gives CALGELVPFPLPITHWGLITDKLIF.

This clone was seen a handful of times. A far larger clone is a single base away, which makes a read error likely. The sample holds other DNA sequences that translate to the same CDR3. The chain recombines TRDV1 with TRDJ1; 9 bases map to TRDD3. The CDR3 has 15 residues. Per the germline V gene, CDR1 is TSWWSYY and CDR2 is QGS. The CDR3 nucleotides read TGTGCCCTTGGGGAACTTTCCTACTGGGGGAATAAACTCATCTTT. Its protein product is CALGELSYWGNKLIF.

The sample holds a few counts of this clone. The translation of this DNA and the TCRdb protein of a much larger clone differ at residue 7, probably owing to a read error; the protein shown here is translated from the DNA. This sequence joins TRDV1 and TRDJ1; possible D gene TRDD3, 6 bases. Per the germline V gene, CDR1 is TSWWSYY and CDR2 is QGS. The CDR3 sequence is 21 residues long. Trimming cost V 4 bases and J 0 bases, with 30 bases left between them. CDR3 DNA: TGTGCTCTTGGGGGATACCCAGAGGGGCTCTCGTACTGGGCGTACACCGATAAACTCATCTTT. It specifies CALGGYPEGLSYWAYTDKLIF.

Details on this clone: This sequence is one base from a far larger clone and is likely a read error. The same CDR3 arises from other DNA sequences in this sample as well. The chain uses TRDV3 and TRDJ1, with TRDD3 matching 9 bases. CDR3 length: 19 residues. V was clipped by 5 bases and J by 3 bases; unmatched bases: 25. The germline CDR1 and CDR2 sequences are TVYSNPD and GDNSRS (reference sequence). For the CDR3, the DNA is TGTGCCGTGAGGCCTTCCCGTGACGGCTGGGGGATTCTAGCCGATAAACTCATCTTT. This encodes CAVRPSRDGWGILADKLIF. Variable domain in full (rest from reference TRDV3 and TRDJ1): CDKVTQSSPDQTVASGSEVVLLCTYDTVYSNPDLFWYRIRPDYSFQFVFYGDNSRSEGADFTQGRFSVKHILTQKAFHLVISPVRTEDSATYYCAVRPSRDGWGILADKLIFGKGTRVTVEP.

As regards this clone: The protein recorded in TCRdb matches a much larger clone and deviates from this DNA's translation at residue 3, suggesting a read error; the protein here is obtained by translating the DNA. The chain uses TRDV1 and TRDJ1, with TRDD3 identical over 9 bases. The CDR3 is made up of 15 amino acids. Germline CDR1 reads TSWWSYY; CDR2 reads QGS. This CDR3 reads CAPGELSYWGNKLIF. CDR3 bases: TGTGCTCCTGGGGAACTTTCCTACTGGGGGAATAAACTCATCTTT.

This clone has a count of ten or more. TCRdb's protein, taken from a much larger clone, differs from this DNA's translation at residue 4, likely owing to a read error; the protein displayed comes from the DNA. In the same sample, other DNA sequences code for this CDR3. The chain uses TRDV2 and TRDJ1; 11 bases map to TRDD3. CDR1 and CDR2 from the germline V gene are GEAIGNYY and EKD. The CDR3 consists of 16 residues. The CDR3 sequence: CACGTVGDTRTDKLIF. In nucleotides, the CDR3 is TGTGCCTGTGGCACCGTGGGGGATACGAGGACCGATAAACTCATCTTT.

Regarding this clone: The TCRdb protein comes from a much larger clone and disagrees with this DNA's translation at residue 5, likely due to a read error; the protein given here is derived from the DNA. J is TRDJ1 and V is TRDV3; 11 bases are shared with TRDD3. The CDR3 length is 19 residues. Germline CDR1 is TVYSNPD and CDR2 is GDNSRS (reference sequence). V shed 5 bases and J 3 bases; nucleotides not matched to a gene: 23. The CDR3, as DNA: TGTGCCGTGAGGCTTTCCCGTGACGGCTGGGGGATACTAGCCGATAAACTCATCTTT. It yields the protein CAVRLSRDGWGILADKLIF.

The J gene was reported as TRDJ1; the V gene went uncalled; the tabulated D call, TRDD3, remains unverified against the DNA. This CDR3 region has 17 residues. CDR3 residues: CACDSLLGDTPTDKLIF. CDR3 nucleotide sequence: TGTGCCTGTGACTCGCTACTGGGGGATACCCCCACCGATAAACTCATCTTT.

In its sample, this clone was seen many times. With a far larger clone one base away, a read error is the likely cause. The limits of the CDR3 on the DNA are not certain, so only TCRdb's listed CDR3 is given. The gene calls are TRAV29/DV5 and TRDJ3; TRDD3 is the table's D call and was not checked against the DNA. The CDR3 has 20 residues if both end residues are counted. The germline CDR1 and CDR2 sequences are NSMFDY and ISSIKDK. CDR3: CSVLLCSTLDTPRDTRQMFF.

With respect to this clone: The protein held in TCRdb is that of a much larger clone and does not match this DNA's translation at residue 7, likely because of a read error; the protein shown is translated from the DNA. The CDR3 loop is CALGVKWVLRPGEYKLIF. The CDR3, as DNA: TGTGCTCTTGGGGTTAAATGGGTCCTAAGGCCGGGGGAGTATAAACTCATCTTT. V gene TRDV1 combines with J gene TRDJ1; tentative D call: TRDD3 (6 bases). V lost 4 bases and J 6 bases, leaving 27 bases between the germline ends. The germline V gene has CDR1 TSWWSYY and CDR2 QGS. This CDR3 region has 18 residues.

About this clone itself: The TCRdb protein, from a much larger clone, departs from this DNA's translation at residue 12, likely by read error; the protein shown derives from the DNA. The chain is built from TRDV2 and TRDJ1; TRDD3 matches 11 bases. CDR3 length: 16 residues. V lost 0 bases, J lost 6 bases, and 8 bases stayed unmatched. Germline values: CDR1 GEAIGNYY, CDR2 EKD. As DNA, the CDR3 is TGTGCCTGTGACACCGTGGGGGATACGAGGACCAATAAACTCATCTTT. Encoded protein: CACDTVGDTRTNKLIF.

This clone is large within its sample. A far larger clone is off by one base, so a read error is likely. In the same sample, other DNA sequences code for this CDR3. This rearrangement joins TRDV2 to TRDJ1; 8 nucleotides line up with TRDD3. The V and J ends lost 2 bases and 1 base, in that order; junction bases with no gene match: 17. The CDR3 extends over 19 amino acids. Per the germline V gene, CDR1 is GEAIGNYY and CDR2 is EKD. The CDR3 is CACDKIPLGDRKPTDKLIF. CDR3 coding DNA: TGTGCCTGTGACAAAATTCCCTTGGGGGATCGAAAGCCCACCGATAAACTCATCTTT.

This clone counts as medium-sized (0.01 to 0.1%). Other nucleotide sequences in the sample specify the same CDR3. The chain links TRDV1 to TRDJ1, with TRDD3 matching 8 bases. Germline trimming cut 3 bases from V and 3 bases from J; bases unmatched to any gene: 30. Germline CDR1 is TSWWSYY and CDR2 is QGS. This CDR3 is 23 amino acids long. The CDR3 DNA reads TGTGCTCTTGGGGACCCCGGCCTTCCCCAGCCCCCGTACTGGGGGTTTTTTTCCGATAAACTCATCTTT. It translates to CALGDPGLPQPPYWGFFSDKLIF.

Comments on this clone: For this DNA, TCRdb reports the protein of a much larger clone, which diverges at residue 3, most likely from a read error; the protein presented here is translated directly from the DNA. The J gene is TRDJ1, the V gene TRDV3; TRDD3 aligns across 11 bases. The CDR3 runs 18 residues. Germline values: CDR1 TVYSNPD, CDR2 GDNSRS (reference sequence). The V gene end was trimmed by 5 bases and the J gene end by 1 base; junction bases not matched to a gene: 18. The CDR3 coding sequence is TGTGCCATTGTTCCTGGGGGATACCTTTACCGCTTCACCGATAAACTCATCTTT. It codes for CAIVPGGYLYRFTDKLIF.

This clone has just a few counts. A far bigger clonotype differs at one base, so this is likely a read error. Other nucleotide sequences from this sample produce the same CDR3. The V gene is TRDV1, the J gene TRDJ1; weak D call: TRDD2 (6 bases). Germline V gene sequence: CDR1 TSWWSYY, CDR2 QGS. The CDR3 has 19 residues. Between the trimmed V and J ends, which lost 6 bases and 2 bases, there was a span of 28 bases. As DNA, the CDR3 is TGTGCTCTTGGTGTTCGTTGGCGGATTGGGATCCTACATACCGATAAACTCATCTTT. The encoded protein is CALGVRWRIGILHTDKLIF.

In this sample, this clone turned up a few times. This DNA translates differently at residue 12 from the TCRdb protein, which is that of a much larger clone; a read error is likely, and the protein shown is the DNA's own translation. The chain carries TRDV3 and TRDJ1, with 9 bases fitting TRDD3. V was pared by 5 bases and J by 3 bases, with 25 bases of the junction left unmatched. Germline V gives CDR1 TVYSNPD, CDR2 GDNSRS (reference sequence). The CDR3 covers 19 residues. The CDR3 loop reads CAVRPSRDGWGMLADKLIF. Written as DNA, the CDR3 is TGTGCCGTGAGGCCTTCCCGTGACGGCTGGGGGATGCTAGCCGATAAACTCATCTTT.